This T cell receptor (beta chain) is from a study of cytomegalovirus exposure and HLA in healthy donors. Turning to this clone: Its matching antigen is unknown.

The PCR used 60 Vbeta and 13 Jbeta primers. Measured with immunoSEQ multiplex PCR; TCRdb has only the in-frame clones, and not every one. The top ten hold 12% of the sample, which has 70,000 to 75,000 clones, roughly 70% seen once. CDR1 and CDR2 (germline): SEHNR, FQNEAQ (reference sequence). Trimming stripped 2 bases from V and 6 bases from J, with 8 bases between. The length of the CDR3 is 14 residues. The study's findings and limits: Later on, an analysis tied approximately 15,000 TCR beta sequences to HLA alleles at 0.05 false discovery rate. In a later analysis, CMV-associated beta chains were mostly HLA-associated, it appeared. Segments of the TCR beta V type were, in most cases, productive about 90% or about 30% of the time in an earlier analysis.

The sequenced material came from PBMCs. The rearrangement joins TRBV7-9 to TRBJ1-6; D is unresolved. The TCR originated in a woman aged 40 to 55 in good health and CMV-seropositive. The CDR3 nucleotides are TGTGCCAGCAGCTTATGGGCCCTTAATTCACCCCTCCACTTT. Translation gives CASSLWALNSPLHF.